This TCR beta chain was retrieved from a study of blood T cell repertoires in COVID-19. About the study: T cells, B-cell-depleted T cells, or PBMCs provided the cDNA or gDNA that served as material.

Deletions cut 3 bases from V and 5 bases from J, with 8 bases between. This CDR3 region has 12 residues. CDR1 GTSNPN and CDR2 SVGIG come from the germline V gene (reference sequence). How the authors handled the data: Scientists estimated how many nucleated cells there were by amplifying reference gene primers. Some clones are missing from TCRdb's copy, which holds only in-frame ones; the method was immunoSEQ multiplex PCR. V and J calls and clone size are as listed in that table; D and trimming were resolved from the DNA. This table has about 270,000 clones, more than 80% appearing once. The study recruited people aged about 18 to 89 years across some 23 US areas. Cohorts were determined from participant-reported clinical history.

Material: PBMCs or T cells enriched from blood (not recorded which). The rearrangement links TRBV30 to TRBJ2-1; weak D call: TRBD2 (6 bases). This TCR came from a woman younger than 45 with acute COVID-19. In DNA, the CDR3 is TGTGCCTGGAGGGTAGCGGACAATGAGCAGTTCTTC. Amino acid sequence: CAWRVADNEQFF.